The entry that follows covers one T cell receptor (beta chain) sequence. Antigen specificity is unknown. Pooled together were second doses at about 4 or about 12 weeks. The sample belongs to a study of T cell responses to AZD1222 COVID-19 vaccine. The study, taken as a whole, reports: The study found vaccine-associated CD4 TCRs spanning spike, dominant at 160-218 and 743-854. Clonal diversity was possibly underestimated, and white British individuals and females predominated among donors. Baseline seropositives among AZD1222 recipients totaled only five to seven.

The method was immunoSEQ multiplex PCR; TCRdb's version includes in-frame clones alone and lacks a portion of them. The table records 78,000 or so clones, 80% of them present only once. CDR1 and CDR2 from the germline V gene are SGHTA and FQGNSA. The V and J ends lost 1 base and 3 bases respectively, with 4 bases between them. CDR3 length equals 13 residues. The receptor was derived from an adult who received the AZD1222 COVID-19 vaccine. This rearrangement joins TRBV7-2 to TRBJ2-1; D is unresolved. Sequenced here: peripheral blood, sampled 28 days after the second AZD1222 dose. In nucleotides, the CDR3 is TGTGCCAGCAGCTTAGACAGCTACAATGAGCAGTTCTTC. Amino acid sequence: CASSLDSYNEQFF.